These T cell receptor beta chains were read from a single sample in a study of prognosis after radiotherapy for stage I lung cancer. TCRdb processed the multiplex PCR reads anew with MiXCR; each CDR3 protein has one entry. The profile shows about 17,000 distinct CDR3 sequences, approximately 17% of them singletons. The sequences come from PBMCs, collected before or after stereotactic body radiation therapy (not recorded which). These receptors came from a donor over 45 with non-small cell lung cancer. Each CDR3 is given with its conserved first and last residue. The D gene is left open where the match is weak. The listing skips clone size in some rows; elsewhere it reads once, few, many or a size class.

clone_size	v_call	d_call	j_call	cdr3_length	cdr3_nt	cdr3_aa
-	TRBV3-1	-	TRBJ2-2	15	TGTGCCAGCAGCCAGAGGGCGGGGAACACCGGGGAGCTGTTTTTT	CASSQRAGNTGELFF
medium-sized	TRBV2	-	TRBJ2-7	15	TGTGCCAGCAGTGAAGAAGGAGGAGAGACCTACGAGCAGTACTTC	CASSEEGGETYEQYF
many	TRBV20-1	-	TRBJ2-3	15	TGCAGTGCTGATGATGACAGGGTCGGGGGCGATACGCAGTATTTT	CSADDDRVGGDTQYF
many	TRBV5-1	TRBD1	TRBJ2-1	11	TGCGCCAGCAGCCCGGGACAGGGTAGGTTCTTC	CASSPGQGRFF
many	TRBV13	-	TRBJ1-1	15	TGTGCCAGCAGCTTCCATCGGGGGTCGAACACTGAAGCTTTCTTT	CASSFHRGSNTEAFF
many	TRBV4-2	TRBD2	TRBJ2-3	17	TGTGCCAGCAGCCAAGATCCCAGCGGGGGGTCCAAAACCACGCAGTATTTT	CASSQDPSGGSKTTQYF
many	TRBV29-1	TRBD1	TRBJ2-6	16	TGCAGCGTGCCGGGACAGGGGAGAACTGGGGCCAACGTCCTGACTTTC	CSVPGQGRTGANVLTF
many	TRBV5-1	-	TRBJ1-2	14	TGCGCCAGCAGCTTGTCGGCCAATAACTATGGCTACACCTTC	CASSLSANNYGYTF
many	TRBV19	-	TRBJ2-1	13	TGTGCCAGTAGTCCCCACAGGGCCGATGAGCAGTTCTTC	CASSPHRADEQFF
once	TRBV6-1	TRBD1	TRBJ1-2	14	TGTGCCAGCAGTAAAGGGACAGCCTTTTATGGCTACACCTTC	CASSKGTAFYGYTF
many	TRBV24-1	TRBD1	TRBJ2-2	16	TGTGCCACCAGTGAGCTAGGGGGCGCGGACACCGGGGAGCTGTTTTTT	CATSELGGADTGELFF
many	TRBV18	-	TRBJ2-5	14	TGTGCCAGCTCACCAGGCAGGGGGGGTGAGACCCAGTACTTC	CASSPGRGGETQYF
many	TRBV4-1	-	TRBJ1-3	16	TGCGCCAGCAGCCAAGTCGAGGGGGTTACTGGAAACACCATATATTTT	CASSQVEGVTGNTIYF
many	TRBV5-4	TRBD1	TRBJ2-7	15	TGTGCCAGCAGCACCGACAGGGGGCAAGCCTACGAGCAGTACTTC	CASSTDRGQAYEQYF
many	TRBV12-5	TRBD2	TRBJ2-3	14	TGTGCTAGTGGTTCTAGCGGGGGGCGCGATACGCAGTATTTT	CASGSSGGRDTQYF
many	TRBV19	TRBD1	TRBJ1-2	16	TGTGCCAGTAGTATGCAGGGGGCGGCTTGGTTTGGTGGCTACACCTTC	CASSMQGAAWFGGYTF
medium-sized	TRBV30	-	TRBJ2-2	11	TGTGCCGGTTTGGGCACCGGGGAGCTGTTTTTT	CAGLGTGELFF
many	TRBV3-1	-	TRBJ1-1	13	TGTGCCAGCAGCCAAGGGGGAAGGACTGAAGCTTTCTTT	CASSQGGRTEAFF
many	TRBV19	TRBD1	TRBJ2-2	16	TGTGCCAGTAGTACAGGACAGGGGGTGGGTACCGGGGAGCTGTTTTTT	CASSTGQGVGTGELFF
many	TRBV9	-	TRBJ1-1	13	TGTGCCAGCAGCGTATCGGGAAACACTGAAGCTTTCTTT	CASSVSGNTEAFF
many	TRBV10-3	-	TRBJ1-4	13	TGTGCCATCAGGGCAACAGAAGATGAAAAACTGTTTTTT	CAIRATEDEKLFF
many	TRBV12-3/TRBV12-4	TRBD1	TRBJ1-5	14	TGTGCCAGCAGGCCGGGGGCAGGGGGGCAGCCCCAGCATTTT	CASRPGAGGQPQHF
many	TRBV27	-	TRBJ2-1	19	TGTGCCAGCAGTAAATTGGGGGTATTTGGCCCTGGGGCACTTAATGAGCAGTTCTTC	CASSKLGVFGPGALNEQFF
medium-sized	TRBV6-5	-	TRBJ1-2	13	TGTGCCAGCAGTTACGGGCGGGACTATGGCTACACCTTC	CASSYGRDYGYTF
many	TRBV7-3	-	TRBJ2-3	16	TGTGCCAGCAGCCAAATCCCGACTGGTGACACAGATACGCAGTATTTT	CASSQIPTGDTDTQYF
many	TRBV20-1	TRBD1	TRBJ1-4	14	TGCAGTGCTACAAAACAGGGGGCGTATGAAAAACTGTTTTTT	CSATKQGAYEKLFF
-	TRBV6-2/TRBV6-3	TRBD1	TRBJ2-7	15	TGTGCCAACAGCGACCCGGGACAGGGTCACAACGAGCAGTACTTC	CANSDPGQGHNEQYF
-	TRBV7-6	-	TRBJ2-7	15	TGTGCCAGCAGCTTAGGCGGACGGGGACGTGGCGAGCAGTACTTC	CASSLGGRGRGEQYF
medium-sized	TRBV3-1	TRBD1	TRBJ2-1	13	TGTGCCAGCAGACGGACAGGGTTCCATGAGCAGTTCTTC	CASRRTGFHEQFF
many	TRBV19	TRBD2	TRBJ2-1	14	TGTGCCAGCAAGCGGGAGGGTACCTACAATGAGCAGTTCTTC	CASKREGTYNEQFF
-	TRBV20-1	-	TRBJ1-5	13	TGCAGTGCTAGTGGGGGGAAGATTCAGCCCCAGCATTTT	CSASGGKIQPQHF
many	TRBV20-1	-	TRBJ1-1	14	TGCAGTGCTAGAAACGTCAGGGTGGACATTGAAGCTTTCTTT	CSARNVRVDIEAFF
many	TRBV19	-	TRBJ2-7	14	TGTGCCAGTAGTATAGGCGACATCACCTACGAGCAGTACTTC	CASSIGDITYEQYF